In this sample, the clone carrying this TCR beta chain turned up many times. Trimming removed 6 bases at V and 2 bases at J, with 6 bases between. CDR3 length: 11 residues. In germline, CDR1 is DFQATT, CDR2 SNEGSKA (reference sequence). These data originate in a study of T cells in Graves' hyperthyroidism and ophthalmopathy. In the study overall: Peripheral blood was taken when the disease was first diagnosed, before any treatment began.

RNA transcripts were the template for amplifying TCR beta CDR3 regions. The HTBI primer set was used in a first-round RT-PCR of the TCR CDR3. TCRdb called the multiplex PCR reads again in MiXCR, with one record for every CDR3 protein. The table records about 380,000 distinct CDR3 sequences, approximately 17% of them present only once. On the basis of clinical symptoms, serum thyroxine and TRAb, thyroid ultrasound and orbital computed tomography, diagnoses were made. Specimen: blood. V gene TRBV20-1 combines with J gene TRBJ2-3; D gene ambiguous. The clonotype originates from a man aged 18 to 29 with Graves' ophthalmopathy. CDR3 region: CSAIFTDTQYF. CDR3 coding DNA: TGCAGTGCCATTTTCACAGATACGCAGTATTTT.